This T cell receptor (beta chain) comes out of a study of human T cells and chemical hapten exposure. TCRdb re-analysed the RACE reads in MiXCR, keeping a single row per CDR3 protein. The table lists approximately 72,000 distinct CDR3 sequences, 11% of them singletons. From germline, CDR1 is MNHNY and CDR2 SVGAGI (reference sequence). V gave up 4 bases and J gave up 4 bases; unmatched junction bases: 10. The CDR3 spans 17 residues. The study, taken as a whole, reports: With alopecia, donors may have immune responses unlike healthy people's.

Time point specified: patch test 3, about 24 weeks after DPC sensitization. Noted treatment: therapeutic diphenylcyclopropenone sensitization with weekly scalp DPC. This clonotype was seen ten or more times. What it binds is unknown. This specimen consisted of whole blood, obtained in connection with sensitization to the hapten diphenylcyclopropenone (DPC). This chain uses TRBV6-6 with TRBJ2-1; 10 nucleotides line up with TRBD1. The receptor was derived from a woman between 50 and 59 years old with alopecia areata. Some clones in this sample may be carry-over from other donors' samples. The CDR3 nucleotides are TGTGCCAGCAGTTGGAGCACCGGGACAGGGGTATACAATGAGCAGTTCTTC. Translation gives CASSWSTGTGVYNEQFF.